The text below deals with one T cell receptor beta chain. This sample is drawn from a study of technical replicates of blood from a few donors. V shed 0 bases and J 6 bases; nucleotides not matched to a gene: 5. Germline CDR1 reads MGHRA; CDR2 reads YSYEKL. This CDR3 is built from 15 residues. Sequencing was performed with immunoSEQ multiplex PCR; in TCRdb, only in-frame clones are kept and a portion is missing. Found here are tens of thousands of clones, 80% to 95% of them singletons; the top ten hold 3.5% to 5%. The chain uses TRBV4-1 and TRBJ1-5; 7 bases map to TRBD1. The TCR originated in a human donor in good health. Some clones in this sample may be carry-over from other donors' samples. The sequenced sample consisted of PBMCs. The CDR3 loop is CASSQERQGGQPQHF. The DNA of the CDR3 is TGCGCCAGCAGCCAAGAGAGACAGGGCGGTCAGCCCCAGCATTTT.